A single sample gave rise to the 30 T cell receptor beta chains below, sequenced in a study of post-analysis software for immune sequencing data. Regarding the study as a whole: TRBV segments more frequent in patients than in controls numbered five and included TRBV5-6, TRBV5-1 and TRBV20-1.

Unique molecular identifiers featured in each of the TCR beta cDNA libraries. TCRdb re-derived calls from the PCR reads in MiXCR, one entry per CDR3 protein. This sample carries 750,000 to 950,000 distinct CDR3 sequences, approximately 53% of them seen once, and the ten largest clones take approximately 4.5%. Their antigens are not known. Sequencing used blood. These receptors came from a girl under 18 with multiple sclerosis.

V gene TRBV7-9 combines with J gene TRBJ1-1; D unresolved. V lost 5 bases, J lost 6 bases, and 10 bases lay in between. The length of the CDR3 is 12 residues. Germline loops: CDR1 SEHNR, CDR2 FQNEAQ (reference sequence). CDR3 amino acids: CASSQGAAEAFF. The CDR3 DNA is TGTGCCAGCAGCCAAGGAGCGGCTGAAGCTTTCTTT.

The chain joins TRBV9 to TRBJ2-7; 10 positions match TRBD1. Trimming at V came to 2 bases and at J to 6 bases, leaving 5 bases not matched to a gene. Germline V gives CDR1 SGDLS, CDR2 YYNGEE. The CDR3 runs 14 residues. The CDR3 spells CASSVGTGESEQYF. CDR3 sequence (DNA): TGTGCCAGCAGCGTGGGGACAGGGGAGAGCGAGCAGTACTTC.

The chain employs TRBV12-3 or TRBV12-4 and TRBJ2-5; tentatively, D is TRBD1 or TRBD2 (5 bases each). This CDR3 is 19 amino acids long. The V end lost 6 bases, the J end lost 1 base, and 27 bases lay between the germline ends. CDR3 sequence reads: CASSPGYGEAEASQETQYF. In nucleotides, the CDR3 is TGTGCCAGCAGCCCAGGGTACGGGGAAGCGGAGGCCTCCCAAGAGACCCAGTACTTC.

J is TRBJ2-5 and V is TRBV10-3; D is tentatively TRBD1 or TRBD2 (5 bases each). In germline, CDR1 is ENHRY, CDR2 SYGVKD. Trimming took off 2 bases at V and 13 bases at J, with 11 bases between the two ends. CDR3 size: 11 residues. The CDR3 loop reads CAISENRGLYF. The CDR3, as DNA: TGTGCCATCAGTGAGAACCGGGGCCTGTACTTC.

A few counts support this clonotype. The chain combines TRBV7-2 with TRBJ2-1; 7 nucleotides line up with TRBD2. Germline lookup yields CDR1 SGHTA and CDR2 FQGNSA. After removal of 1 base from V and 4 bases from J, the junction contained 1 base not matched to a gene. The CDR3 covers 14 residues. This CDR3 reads CASSLDGGYNEQFF. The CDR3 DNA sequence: TGTGCCAGCAGCTTAGACGGGGGGTACAATGAGCAGTTCTTC.

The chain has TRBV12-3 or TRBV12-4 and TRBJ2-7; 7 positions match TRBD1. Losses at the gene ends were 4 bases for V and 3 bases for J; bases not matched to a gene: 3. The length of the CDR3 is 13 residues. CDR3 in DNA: TGTGCCAGCAGTTGGGACAGAAACTACGAGCAGTACTTC. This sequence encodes CASSWDRNYEQYF.

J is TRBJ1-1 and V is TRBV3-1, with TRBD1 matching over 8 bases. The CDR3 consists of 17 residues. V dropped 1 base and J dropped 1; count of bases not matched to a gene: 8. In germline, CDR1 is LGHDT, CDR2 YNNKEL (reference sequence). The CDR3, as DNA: TGTGCCAGCAGCCAAGTTGGTTCAGGGGGCCAGAACACTGAAGCTTTCTTT. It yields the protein CASSQVGSGGQNTEAFF.

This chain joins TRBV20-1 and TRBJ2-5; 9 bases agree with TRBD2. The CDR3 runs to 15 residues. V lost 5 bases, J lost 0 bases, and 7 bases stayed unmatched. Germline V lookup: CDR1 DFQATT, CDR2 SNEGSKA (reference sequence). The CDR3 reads CSALQLAGNQETQYF. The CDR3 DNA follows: TGCAGTGCTCTACAACTAGCGGGCAACCAAGAGACCCAGTACTTC.

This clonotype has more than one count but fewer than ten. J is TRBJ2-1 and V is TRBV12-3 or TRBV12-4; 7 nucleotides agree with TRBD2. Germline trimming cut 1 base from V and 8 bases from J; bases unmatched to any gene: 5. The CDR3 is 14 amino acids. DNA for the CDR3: TGTGCCAGCAGTTTAGGCGGGAGTAGCGATGAGCAGTTCTTC. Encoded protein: CASSLGGSSDEQFF.

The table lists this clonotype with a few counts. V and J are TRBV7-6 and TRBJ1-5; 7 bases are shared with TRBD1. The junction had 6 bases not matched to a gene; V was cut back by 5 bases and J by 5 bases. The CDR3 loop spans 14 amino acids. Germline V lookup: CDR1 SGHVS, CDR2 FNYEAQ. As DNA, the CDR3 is TGTGCCAGCAGCCGAGGGACAGTTGATCAGCCCCAGCATTTT. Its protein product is CASSRGTVDQPQHF.

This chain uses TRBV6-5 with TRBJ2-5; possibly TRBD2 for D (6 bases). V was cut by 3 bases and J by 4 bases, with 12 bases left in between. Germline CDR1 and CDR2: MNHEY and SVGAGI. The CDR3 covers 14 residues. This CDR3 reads CASSYGGNRETQYF. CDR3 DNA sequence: TGTGCCAGCAGTTATGGAGGGAATAGAGAGACCCAGTACTTC.

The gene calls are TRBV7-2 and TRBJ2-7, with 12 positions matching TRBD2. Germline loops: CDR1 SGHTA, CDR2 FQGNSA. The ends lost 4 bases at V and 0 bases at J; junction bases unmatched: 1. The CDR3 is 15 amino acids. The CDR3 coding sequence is TGTACCAGCAGCTCGACTAGCGGGGGCTCCTACGAGCAGTACTTC. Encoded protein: CTSSSTSGGSYEQYF.

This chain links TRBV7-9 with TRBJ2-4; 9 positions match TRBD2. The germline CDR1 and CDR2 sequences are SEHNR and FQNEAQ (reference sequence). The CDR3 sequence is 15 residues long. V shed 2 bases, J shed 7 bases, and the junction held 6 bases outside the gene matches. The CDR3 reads CASSLSTGLANIQYF. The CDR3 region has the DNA TGTGCCAGCAGCTTATCAACGGGACTAGCCAACATTCAGTACTTC.

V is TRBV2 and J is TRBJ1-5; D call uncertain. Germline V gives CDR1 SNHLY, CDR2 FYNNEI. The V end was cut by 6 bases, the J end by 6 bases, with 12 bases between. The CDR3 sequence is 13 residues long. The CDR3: CASRPTWSQPQHF. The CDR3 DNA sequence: TGTGCCAGCAGACCCACCTGGAGTCAGCCCCAGCATTTT.

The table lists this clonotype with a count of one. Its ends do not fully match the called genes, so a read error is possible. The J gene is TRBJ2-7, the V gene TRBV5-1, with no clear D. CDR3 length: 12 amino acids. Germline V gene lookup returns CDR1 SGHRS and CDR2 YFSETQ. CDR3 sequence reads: CAGSFNSYEQYF. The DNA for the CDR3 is TGCGCCGGCAGCTTCAACTCCTACGAGCAGTACTTC.

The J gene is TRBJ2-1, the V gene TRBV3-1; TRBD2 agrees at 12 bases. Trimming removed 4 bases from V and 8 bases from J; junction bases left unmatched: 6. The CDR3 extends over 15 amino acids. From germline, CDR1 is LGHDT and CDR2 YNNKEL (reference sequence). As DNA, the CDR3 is TGTGCCAGCAGCCCAAGACTAGCGGGAGAGGATGAGCAGTTCTTC. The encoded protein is CASSPRLAGEDEQFF.

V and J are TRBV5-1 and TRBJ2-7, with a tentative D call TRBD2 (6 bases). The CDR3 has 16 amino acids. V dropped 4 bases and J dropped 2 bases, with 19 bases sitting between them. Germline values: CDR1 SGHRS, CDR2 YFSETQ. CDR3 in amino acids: CASSLTPDGRTYEQYF. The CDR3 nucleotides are TGCGCCAGCAGCCTAACCCCGGACGGGAGAACCTACGAGCAGTACTTC.

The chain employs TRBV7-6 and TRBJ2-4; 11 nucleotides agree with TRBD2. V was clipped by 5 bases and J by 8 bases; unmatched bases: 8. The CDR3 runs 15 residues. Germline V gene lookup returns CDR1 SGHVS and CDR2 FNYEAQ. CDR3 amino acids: CASSEASGGWDIQYF. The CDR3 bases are TGTGCCAGCAGCGAGGCTAGCGGGGGGTGGGACATTCAGTACTTC.

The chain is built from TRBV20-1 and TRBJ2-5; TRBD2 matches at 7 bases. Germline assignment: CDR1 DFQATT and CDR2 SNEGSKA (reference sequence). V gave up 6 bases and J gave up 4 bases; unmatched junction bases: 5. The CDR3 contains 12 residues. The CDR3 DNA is TGCAGTGCCGCGGGAGTAGGAGAGACCCAGTACTTC. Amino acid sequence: CSAAGVGETQYF.

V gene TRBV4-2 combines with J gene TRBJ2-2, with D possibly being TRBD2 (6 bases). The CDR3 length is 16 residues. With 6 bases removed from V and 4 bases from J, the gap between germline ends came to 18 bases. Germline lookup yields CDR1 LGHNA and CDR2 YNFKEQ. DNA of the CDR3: TGTGCCAGCAGGAGCATAGCGGAGGAGTCCACCGGGGAGCTGTTTTTT. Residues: CASRSIAEESTGELFF.

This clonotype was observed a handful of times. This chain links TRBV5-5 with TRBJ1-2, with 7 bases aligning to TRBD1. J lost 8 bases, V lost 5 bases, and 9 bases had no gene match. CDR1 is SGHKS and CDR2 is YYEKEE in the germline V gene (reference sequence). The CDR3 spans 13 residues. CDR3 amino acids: CASRDGQVSGYTF. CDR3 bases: TGTGCCAGCAGGGACGGACAGGTCTCGGGCTACACCTTC.

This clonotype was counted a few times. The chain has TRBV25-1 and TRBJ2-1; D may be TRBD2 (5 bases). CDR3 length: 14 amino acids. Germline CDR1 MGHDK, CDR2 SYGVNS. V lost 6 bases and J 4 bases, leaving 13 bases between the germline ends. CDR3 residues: CASSNPGVYNEQFF. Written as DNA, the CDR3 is TGTGCCAGCAGCAACCCCGGGGTGTACAATGAGCAGTTCTTC. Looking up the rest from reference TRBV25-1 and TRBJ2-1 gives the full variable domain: EADIYQTPRYLVIGTGKKITLECSQTMGHDKMYWYQQDPGMELHLIHYSYGVNSTEKGDLSSESTVSRIRTEHFPLTLESARPSHTSQYLCASSNPGVYNEQFFGPGTRLTVL.

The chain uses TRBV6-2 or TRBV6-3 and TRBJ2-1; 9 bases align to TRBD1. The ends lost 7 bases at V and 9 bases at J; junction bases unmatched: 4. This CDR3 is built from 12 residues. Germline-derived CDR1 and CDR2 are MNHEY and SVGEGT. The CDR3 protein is CASTDRGIEQFF. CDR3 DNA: TGTGCCAGCACGGACAGGGGTATTGAGCAGTTCTTC.

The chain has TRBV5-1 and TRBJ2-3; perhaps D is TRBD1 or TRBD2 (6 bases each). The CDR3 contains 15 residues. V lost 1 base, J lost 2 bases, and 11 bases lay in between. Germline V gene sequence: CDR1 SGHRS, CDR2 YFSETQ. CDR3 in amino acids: CASSLTGANTDTQYF. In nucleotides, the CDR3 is TGCGCCAGCAGCTTGACGGGGGCGAACACAGATACGCAGTATTTT. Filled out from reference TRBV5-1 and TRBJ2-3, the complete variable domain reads KAGVTQTPRYLIKTRGQQVTLSCSPISGHRSVSWYQQTPGQGLQFLFEYFSETQRNKGNFPGRFSGRQFSNSRSEMNVSTLELGDSALYLCASSLTGANTDTQYFGPGTRLTVL.

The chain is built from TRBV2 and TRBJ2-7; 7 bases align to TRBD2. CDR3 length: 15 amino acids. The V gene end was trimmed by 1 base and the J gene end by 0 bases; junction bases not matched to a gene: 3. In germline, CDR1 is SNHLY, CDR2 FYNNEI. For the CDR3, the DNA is TGTGCCAGCAGTGAAGTGGGCGGGAGCTCCTACGAGCAGTACTTC. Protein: CASSEVGGSSYEQYF.

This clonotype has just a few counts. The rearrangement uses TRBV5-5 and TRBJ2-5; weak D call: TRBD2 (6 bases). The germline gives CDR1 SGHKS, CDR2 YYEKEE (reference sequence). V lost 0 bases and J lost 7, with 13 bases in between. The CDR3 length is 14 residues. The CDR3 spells CASSLGGKRGTQYF. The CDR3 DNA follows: TGTGCCAGCAGCTTGGGCGGGAAGCGCGGGACCCAGTACTTC.

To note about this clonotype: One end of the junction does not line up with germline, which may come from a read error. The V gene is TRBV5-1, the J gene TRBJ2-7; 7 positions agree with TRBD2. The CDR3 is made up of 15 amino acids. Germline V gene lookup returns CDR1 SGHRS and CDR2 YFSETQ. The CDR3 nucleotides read TGCGCCAGTAGCTTGTCGGGAGGAGTGTCCCACGAGCAGTACTTC. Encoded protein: CASSLSGGVSHEQYF.

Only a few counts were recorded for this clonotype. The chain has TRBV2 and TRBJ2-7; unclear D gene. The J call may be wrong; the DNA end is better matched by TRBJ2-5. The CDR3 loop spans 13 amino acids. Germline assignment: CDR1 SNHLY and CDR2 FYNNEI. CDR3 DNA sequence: TGTGCCAGCAGTGCTTTAAGGGAACAGACCCAGTACTTC. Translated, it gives CASSALREQTQYF.

The chain's CDR3 is CASRGPGQGENNEQFF. CDR3 nucleotides: TGTGCCAGCAGGGGTCCGGGACAGGGGGAAAACAATGAGCAGTTCTTC. The chain is built from TRBV9 and TRBJ2-1; 11 bases match TRBD1. V shed 5 bases and J 5 bases; nucleotides not matched to a gene: 9. This CDR3 has 16 residues. Germline CDR1 reads SGDLS; CDR2 reads YYNGEE.

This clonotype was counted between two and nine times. CDR3 DNA: TGTGCCATCAGTGAGTCAACGGCCGAACTTAACTACGAGCAGTACTTC. Amino acid sequence: CAISESTAELNYEQYF. The chain joins TRBV10-3 to TRBJ2-7; D gene unclear. Trimming took 0 bases from V and 3 from J, leaving 15 bases between them. The CDR3 loop spans 16 amino acids. The germline CDR1 and CDR2 sequences are ENHRY and SYGVKD.